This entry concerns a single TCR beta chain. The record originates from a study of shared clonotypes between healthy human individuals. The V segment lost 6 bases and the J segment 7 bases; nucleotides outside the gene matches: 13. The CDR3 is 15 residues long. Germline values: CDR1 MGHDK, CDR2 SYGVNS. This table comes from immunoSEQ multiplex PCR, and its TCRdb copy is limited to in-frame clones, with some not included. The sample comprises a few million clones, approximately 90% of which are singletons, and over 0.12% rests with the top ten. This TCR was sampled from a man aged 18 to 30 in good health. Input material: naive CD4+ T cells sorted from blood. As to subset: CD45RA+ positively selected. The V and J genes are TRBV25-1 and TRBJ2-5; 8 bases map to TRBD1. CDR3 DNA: TGTGCCAGCAGCTCCGGGACAGGCACCTGGGGGACCCAGTACTTC. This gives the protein CASSSGTGTWGTQYF.